This TCR beta chain was documented in a study of T-cell memory formation after mild COVID-19. CDR1 and CDR2 from the germline V gene are SGHRS and YFSETQ. After removal of 5 bases from V and 2 bases from J, the junction contained 11 bases not matched to a gene. The CDR3 is 16 residues long. About this clonotype: The target antigen is unknown.

Study-wide findings and caveats: Contracting CD4+ clones sat mainly in CM and EM; CD8+ in EMRA. Clones contracting over day 15 to 85 were CD4/CD8 balanced, with later expanders leaning CD4+.

5'RACE primed at constant segments yielded TCR alpha and TCR beta cDNA libraries bearing sample barcodes and UMIs. TCRdb analysed the 5' RACE reads with MiXCR anew, one entry per CDR3 protein. The top ten clones hold about 20% of a sample with around 300,000 distinct CDR3 sequences, around 15% of them seen once. The clonotype originates from a young man who had mild COVID-19 (a few samples of this study predate the infection). Cell type and time point are not known. J is TRBJ2-5 and V is TRBV5-1; TRBD1 agrees at 8 bases. Input material: PBMCs or a T cell subset sorted from them (not recorded which). The chain's CDR3 is CASRRRGTGEQETQYF. For the CDR3, the DNA is TGCGCCAGCAGGAGACGAGGGACAGGAGAACAAGAGACCCAGTACTTC.